The clone carrying this TCR beta chain was observed a handful of times. What it binds is unknown. The data originate from a study of identical twins. General study results and limits: When twins shared out-of-frame alpha sequences, those sequences had excess low generation probability. In cord blood, abundant beta clonotypes had fewer insertions; memory showed no trend.

Germline CDR1 reads SGHTA; CDR2 reads FQGNSA. Between the trimmed V and J ends, which lost 4 bases and 4 bases, there was a span of 11 bases. The CDR3 has 14 amino acids. A universal primer binding site was introduced by template switching. The final cDNA contained unique molecular identifiers. TCRdb re-derived calls from the 5' RACE reads in MiXCR, one entry per CDR3 protein. This table holds some 1,600,000 distinct CDR3 sequences, around 33% found once. Sequencing used cord blood. V and J are TRBV7-2 and TRBJ2-1, with a weak D call TRBD2 (5 bases). The clonotype was recovered from a newborn girl in good health. CDR3 DNA: TGTGCCAGCAGCTCCCAACCGGGGTACAATGAGCAGTTCTTC. It specifies CASSSQPGYNEQFF.